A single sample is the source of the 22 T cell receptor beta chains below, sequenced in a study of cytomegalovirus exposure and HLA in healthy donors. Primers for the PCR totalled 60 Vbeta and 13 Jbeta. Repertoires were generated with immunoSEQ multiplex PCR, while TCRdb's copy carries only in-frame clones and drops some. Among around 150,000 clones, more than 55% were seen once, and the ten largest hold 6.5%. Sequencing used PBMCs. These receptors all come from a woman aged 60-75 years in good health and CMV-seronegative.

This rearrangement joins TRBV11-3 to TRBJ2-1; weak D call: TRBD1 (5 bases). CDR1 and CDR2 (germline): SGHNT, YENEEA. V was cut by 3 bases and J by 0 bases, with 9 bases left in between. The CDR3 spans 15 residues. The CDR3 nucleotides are TGTGCCAGCAGCTTCACAGGTAGCTCCTACAATGAGCAGTTCTTC. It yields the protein CASSFTGSSYNEQFF.

The CDR3 DNA is TGTGCCACCAGCAGAGAAGCGGGGGGGCTCGAGCAGTACTTC. This codes for CATSREAGGLEQYF. V usage is TRBV15 and J usage is TRBJ2-7, with TRBD2 matching 10 bases. The germline V gene encodes CDR1 LNHNV and CDR2 YYDKDF (reference sequence). The V gene end was trimmed by 0 bases and the J gene end by 6 bases; junction bases not matched to a gene: 2. The length of the CDR3 is 14 residues.

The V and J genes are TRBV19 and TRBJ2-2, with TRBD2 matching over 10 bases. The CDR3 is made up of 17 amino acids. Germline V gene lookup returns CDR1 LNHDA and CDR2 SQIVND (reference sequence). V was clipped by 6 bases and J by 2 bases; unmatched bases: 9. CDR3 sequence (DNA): TGTGCCAGTAGACCGGTAGCGGGAGGTGTAAACACCGGGGAGCTGTTTTTT. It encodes CASRPVAGGVNTGELFF.

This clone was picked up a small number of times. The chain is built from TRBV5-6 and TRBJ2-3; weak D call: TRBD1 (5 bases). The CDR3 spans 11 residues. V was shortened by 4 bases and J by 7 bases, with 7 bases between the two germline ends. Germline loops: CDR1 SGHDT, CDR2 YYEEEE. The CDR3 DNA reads TGTGCCAGCAGCCGACAGTATACGCAGTATTTT. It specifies CASSRQYTQYF. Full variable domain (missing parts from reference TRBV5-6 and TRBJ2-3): DAGVTQSPTHLIKTRGQQVTLRCSPKSGHDTVSWYQQALGQGPQFIFQYYEEEERQRGNFPDRFSGHQFPNYSSELNVNALLLGDSALYLCASSRQYTQYFGPGTRLTVL.

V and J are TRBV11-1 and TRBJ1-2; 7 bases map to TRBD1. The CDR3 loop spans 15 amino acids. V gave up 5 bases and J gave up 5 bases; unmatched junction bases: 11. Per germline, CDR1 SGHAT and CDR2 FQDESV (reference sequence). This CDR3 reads CASSPDLGRGYGYTF. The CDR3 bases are TGTGCCAGCAGCCCCGATCTGGGCAGGGGGTATGGCTACACCTTC.

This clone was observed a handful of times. CDR3 nucleotide sequence: TGTGCCAGCAGCCCCGGGGGTCGGAAAAACATTCAGTACTTC. Protein: CASSPGGRKNIQYF. The chain combines TRBV7-2 with TRBJ2-4, with a possible D match to TRBD2 (6 bases). The germline V and J ends were trimmed by 5 bases and 4 bases, with 12 bases remaining between them. In germline, CDR1 is SGHTA, CDR2 FQGNSA. This CDR3 has 14 amino acids.

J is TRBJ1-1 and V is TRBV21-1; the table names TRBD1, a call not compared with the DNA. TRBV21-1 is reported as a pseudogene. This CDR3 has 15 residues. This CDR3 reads CASSKAFRGNTEAFF. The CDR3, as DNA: TGTGCCAGCAGCAAAGCCTTTAGGGGGAACACTGAAGCTTTCTTT.

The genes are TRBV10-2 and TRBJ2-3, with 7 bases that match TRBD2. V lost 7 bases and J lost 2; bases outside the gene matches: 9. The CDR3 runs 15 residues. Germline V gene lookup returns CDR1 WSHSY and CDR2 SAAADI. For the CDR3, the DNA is TGCGCCAGCACTAGGGCGGGAGCGACCACAGATACGCAGTATTTT. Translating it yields CASTRAGATTDTQYF.

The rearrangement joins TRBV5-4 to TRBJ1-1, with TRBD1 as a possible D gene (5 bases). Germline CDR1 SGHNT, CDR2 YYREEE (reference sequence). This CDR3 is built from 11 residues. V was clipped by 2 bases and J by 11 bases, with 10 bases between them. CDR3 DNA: TGTGCCAGCAGCTTACGGGGGAGGGCTTTCTTT. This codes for CASSLRGRAFF.

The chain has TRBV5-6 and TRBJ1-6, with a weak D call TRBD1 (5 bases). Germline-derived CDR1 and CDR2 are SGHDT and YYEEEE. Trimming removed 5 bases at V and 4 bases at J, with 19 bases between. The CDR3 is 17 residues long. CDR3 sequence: CASSPSGGLSYNSPLHF. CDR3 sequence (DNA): TGTGCCAGCAGTCCAAGCGGGGGGTTAAGTTATAATTCACCCCTCCACTTT.

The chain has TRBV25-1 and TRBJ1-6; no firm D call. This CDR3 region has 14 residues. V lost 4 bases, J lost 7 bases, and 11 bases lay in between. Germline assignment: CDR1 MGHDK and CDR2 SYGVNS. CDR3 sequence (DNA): TGTGCCAGCAGTGCATCCGCTCAGAATTCACCCCTCCACTTT. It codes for CASSASAQNSPLHF.

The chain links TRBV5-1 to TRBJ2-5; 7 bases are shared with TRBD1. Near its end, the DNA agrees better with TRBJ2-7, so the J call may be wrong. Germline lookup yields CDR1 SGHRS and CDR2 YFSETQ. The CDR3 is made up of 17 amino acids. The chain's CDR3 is CASSPEQTGIGFYEQYF. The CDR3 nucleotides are TGCGCCAGCAGCCCCGAACAGACAGGGATCGGGTTCTACGAGCAGTACTTC.

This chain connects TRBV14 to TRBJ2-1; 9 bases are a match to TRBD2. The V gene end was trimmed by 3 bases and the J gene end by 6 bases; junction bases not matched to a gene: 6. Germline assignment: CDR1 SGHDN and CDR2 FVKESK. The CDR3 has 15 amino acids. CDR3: CASSHRSSGANEQFF. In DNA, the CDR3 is TGTGCCAGCAGCCATCGTTCTAGCGGGGCCAATGAGCAGTTCTTC.

This CDR3 reads CASSLKGQGEETQYF. DNA of the CDR3: TGTGCCAGCAGCCTGAAGGGACAGGGGGAAGAGACCCAGTACTTC. V usage is TRBV5-6 and J usage is TRBJ2-5, with 11 bases fitting TRBD1. Germline V gene sequence: CDR1 SGHDT, CDR2 YYEEEE. V lost 4 bases to trimming and J lost 3 bases; unmatched junction nucleotides: 5. The CDR3 extends over 15 amino acids. The entire variable domain, with the rest obtained from reference TRBV5-6 and TRBJ2-5, is as follows: DAGVTQSPTHLIKTRGQQVTLRCSPKSGHDTVSWYQQALGQGPQFIFQYYEEEERQRGNFPDRFSGHQFPNYSSELNVNALLLGDSALYLCASSLKGQGEETQYFGPGTRLLVL.

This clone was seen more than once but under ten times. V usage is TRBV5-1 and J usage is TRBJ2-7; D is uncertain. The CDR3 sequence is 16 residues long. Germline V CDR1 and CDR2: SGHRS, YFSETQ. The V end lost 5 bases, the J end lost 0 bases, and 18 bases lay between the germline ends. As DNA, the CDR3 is TGCGCCAGCAGGCCCCGAGTAGCTTCGGGCTCCTACGAGCAGTACTTC. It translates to CASRPRVASGSYEQYF.

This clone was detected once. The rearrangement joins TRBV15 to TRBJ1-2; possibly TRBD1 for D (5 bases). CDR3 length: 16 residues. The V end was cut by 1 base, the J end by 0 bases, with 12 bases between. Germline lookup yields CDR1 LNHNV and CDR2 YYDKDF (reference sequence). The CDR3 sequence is CATSRGGRAANYGYTF. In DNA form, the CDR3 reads TGTGCCACCAGCAGAGGGGGCAGGGCAGCTAACTATGGCTACACCTTC.

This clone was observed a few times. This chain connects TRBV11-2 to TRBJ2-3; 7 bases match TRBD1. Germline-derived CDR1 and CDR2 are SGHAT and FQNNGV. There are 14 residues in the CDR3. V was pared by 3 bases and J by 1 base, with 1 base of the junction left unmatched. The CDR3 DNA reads TGTGCCAGCAGCTTGACAGGGCGCACAGATACGCAGTATTTT. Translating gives CASSLTGRTDTQYF.

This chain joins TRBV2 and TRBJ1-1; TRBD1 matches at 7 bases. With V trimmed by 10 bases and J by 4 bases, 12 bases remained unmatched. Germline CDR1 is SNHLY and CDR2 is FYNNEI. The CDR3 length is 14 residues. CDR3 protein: CANQNTGVSTEAFF. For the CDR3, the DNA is TGTGCCAACCAGAATACAGGGGTTAGCACTGAAGCTTTCTTT.

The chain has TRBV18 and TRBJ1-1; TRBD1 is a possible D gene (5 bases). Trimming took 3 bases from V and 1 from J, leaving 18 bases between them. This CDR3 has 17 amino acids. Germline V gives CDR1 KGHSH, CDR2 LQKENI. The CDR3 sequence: CASSPREWGGANTEAFF. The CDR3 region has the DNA TGTGCCAGCTCACCTCGCGAGTGGGGCGGGGCGAACACTGAAGCTTTCTTT.

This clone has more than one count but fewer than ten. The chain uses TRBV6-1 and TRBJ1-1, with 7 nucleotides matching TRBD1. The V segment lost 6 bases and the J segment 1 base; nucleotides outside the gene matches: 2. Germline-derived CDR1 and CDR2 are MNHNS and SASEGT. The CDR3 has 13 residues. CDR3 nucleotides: TGTGCCAGCAGACAGGGGAGGAACACTGAAGCTTTCTTT. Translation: CASRQGRNTEAFF.

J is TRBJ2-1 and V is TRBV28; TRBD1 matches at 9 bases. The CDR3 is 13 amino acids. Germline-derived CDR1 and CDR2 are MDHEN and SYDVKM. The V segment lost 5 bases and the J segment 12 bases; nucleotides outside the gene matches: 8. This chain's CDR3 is CASSPNRGLGQFF. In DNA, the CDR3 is TGTGCCAGCAGTCCAAACAGGGGGCTGGGGCAGTTCTTC.

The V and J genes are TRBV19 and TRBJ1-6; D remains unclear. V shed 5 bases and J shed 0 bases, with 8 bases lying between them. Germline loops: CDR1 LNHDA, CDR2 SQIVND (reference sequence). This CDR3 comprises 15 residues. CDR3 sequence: CASSETVSYNSPLHF. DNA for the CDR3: TGTGCCAGTAGTGAGACTGTCTCCTATAATTCACCCCTCCACTTT.